These 17 T cell receptor beta chains were sequenced from one sample in a study of blood T cell repertoires in COVID-19. Data came from immunoSEQ multiplex PCR; TCRdb stores just in-frame clones and leaves some out. The data contain approximately 150,000 clones, approximately 90% of them seen just once; the ten biggest clones take up just over 3%. The sequenced sample was peripheral blood. These TCRs come from a woman in her sixties with active COVID-19.

This clone occurred a few times. The rearrangement uses TRBV19 and TRBJ2-3; 8 bases line up with TRBD2. Germline loops: CDR1 LNHDA, CDR2 SQIVND (reference sequence). The CDR3 covers 14 residues. V trimming: 6 bases; J trimming: 7 bases; junction bases outside the gene matches: 9. The CDR3 sequence: CASRRASGPYTQYF. CDR3 in DNA: TGTGCCAGTAGGCGGGCTAGCGGGCCGTATACGCAGTATTTT.

The V call is TRBV19, the J call TRBJ2-7; 7 nucleotides agree with TRBD1. The germline V gene encodes CDR1 LNHDA and CDR2 SQIVND (reference sequence). J was trimmed by 3 bases and V by 5 bases; bases with no gene match: 7. CDR3 length: 14 residues. CDR3 nucleotide sequence: TGTGCCAGTAGTCCTCGACAGGGTGACTACGAGCAGTACTTC. Translated, it gives CASSPRQGDYEQYF.

V usage is TRBV29-1 and J usage is TRBJ2-1, with 11 bases lining up with TRBD2. The CDR3 covers 14 residues. Germline CDR1 reads SQVTM; CDR2 reads ANQGSEA. The V segment lost 6 bases and the J segment 9 bases; nucleotides outside the gene matches: 10. The CDR3 here is CSVVGLAVGGEQFF. The CDR3 bases are TGCAGCGTGGTGGGACTAGCGGTGGGTGGTGAGCAGTTCTTC.

V gene TRBV29-1 combines with J gene TRBJ2-7; D may be TRBD2 (6 bases). CDR3 length: 14 amino acids. Germline V gene sequence: CDR1 SQVTM, CDR2 ANQGSEA. V was clipped by 6 bases and J by 4 bases, with 19 bases between them. CDR3 nucleotides: TGCAGCGTCCTGGAGAGCGGAGGGTTATACGAGCAGTACTTC. Protein: CSVLESGGLYEQYF.

The rearrangement links TRBV11-2 to TRBJ2-2; D perhaps matches TRBD2 (5 bases). CDR3 length: 14 amino acids. Trimming shortened V by 5 bases and J by 2 bases, and 9 bases separated the two germline ends. Per the germline V gene, CDR1 is SGHAT and CDR2 is FQNNGV. The CDR3 region has the DNA TGTGCCAGCAGCCTCCGGGATAACACCGGGGAGCTGTTTTTT. It is translated as CASSLRDNTGELFF.

The chain uses TRBV4-2 and TRBJ2-1; TRBD2 agrees at 13 bases. The CDR3 sequence is 19 residues long. Germline V gene sequence: CDR1 LGHNA, CDR2 YNFKEQ. V was pared by 2 bases and J by 6 bases, with 13 bases of the junction left unmatched. The CDR3 DNA reads as TGTGCCAGCAGCCAATCTATAATTGGACTAGCGGGAGAGTCCAATGAGCAGTTCTTC. Translating gives CASSQSIIGLAGESNEQFF.

Here the CDR3 reads CASSSWGDRGPFEAFF. The CDR3 DNA is TGTGCCAGCAGTTCCTGGGGGGACAGGGGGCCGTTTGAAGCTTTCTTT. J is TRBJ1-1 and V is TRBV6-6; TRBD1 matches 12 bases. Germline trimming cut 4 bases from V and 7 bases from J; bases unmatched to any gene: 10. This CDR3 has 16 amino acids. Germline-derived CDR1 and CDR2 are MNHNY and SVGAGI (reference sequence).

This chain joins TRBV7-2 and TRBJ2-3, with 14 bases fitting TRBD2. V trimming: 5 bases; J trimming: 1 base; junction bases outside the gene matches: 5. Germline V lookup: CDR1 SGHTA, CDR2 FQGNSA. The CDR3 runs to 17 residues. CDR3 in amino acids: CASSRSGLAGGTDTQYF. In DNA, the CDR3 is TGTGCCAGCAGCCGCTCGGGACTAGCGGGAGGCACAGATACGCAGTATTTT.

The chain combines TRBV7-2 with TRBJ1-2; no clear D. CDR3 length: 14 amino acids. V was pared by 5 bases and J by 4 bases, with 14 bases between. Germline CDR1 is SGHTA and CDR2 is FQGNSA. CDR3 coding DNA: TGTGCCAGCAGCCCGGACTTCCTGCCCTATGGCTACACCTTC. Translation: CASSPDFLPYGYTF.

The V and J genes are TRBV6-2 or TRBV6-3 and TRBJ2-4; TRBD2 might be the D (6 bases). The V gene's germline CDR1 is MNHEY and CDR2 SVGEGT. The CDR3 sequence is 17 residues long. V lost 1 base and J 6 bases, leaving 19 bases between the germline ends. The CDR3 reads CASSYLGVGGPRNIQYF. CDR3 sequence (DNA): TGTGCCAGCAGTTACTTAGGCGTGGGGGGTCCCAGAAACATTCAGTACTTC.

The sample holds one count of this clone. This rearrangement joins TRBV7-6 to TRBJ2-1, with 10 bases that match TRBD2. Looked up from germline, CDR1 is SGHVS and CDR2 is FNYEAQ. This CDR3 is built from 16 residues. With 1 base clipped from V and 2 bases from J, the junction kept 2 bases outside the gene matches. CDR3 region: CASSLGTSGTYNEQFF. The CDR3 coding sequence is TGTGCCAGCAGCTTAGGGACTAGCGGAACCTACAATGAGCAGTTCTTC.

The rearrangement joins TRBV5-1 to TRBJ1-1; D might be TRBD1 (5 bases). Trimming took off 4 bases at V and 8 bases at J, with 15 bases between the two ends. CDR3 length equals 13 residues. CDR1 SGHRS and CDR2 YFSETQ come from the germline V gene. The CDR3 region is CASSIDSPTEAFF. The CDR3 DNA reads TGCGCCAGCAGCATAGACAGTCCGACCGAAGCTTTCTTT.

The gene calls are TRBV9 and TRBJ2-5; TRBD2 matches at 16 bases. V shed 4 bases, J shed 5 bases, and the junction held 8 bases outside the gene matches. CDR1 is SGDLS, CDR2 YYNGEE, per germline. This CDR3 is 17 amino acids long. CDR3 amino acids: CASSPRGLAGGGETQYF. The CDR3 DNA is TGTGCCAGCAGCCCGCGGGGACTAGCGGGAGGGGGGGAGACCCAGTACTTC.

The chain employs TRBV27 and TRBJ1-2; the D gene is possibly TRBD1 (5 bases). This CDR3 spans 15 amino acids. Germline V CDR1 and CDR2: MNHEY, SMNVEV (reference sequence). V dropped 5 bases and J dropped 4 bases, with 17 bases sitting between them. The CDR3: CASSPGALSGYGYTF. The CDR3, as DNA: TGTGCCAGCAGTCCCGGGGCCCTTAGCGGCTATGGCTACACCTTC.

The chain uses TRBV15 and TRBJ2-3, with 13 bases matching TRBD2. The CDR3 length is 17 residues. Unmatched junction bases numbered 4, after V lost 0 bases and J lost 4 bases. CDR1 LNHNV and CDR2 YYDKDF come from the germline V gene (reference sequence). The DNA of the CDR3 is TGTGCCACCAGCAGAGATCGGACTAGCGGGAGCTCAGATACGCAGTATTTT. Its translation is CATSRDRTSGSSDTQYF.

This rearrangement joins TRBV29-1 to TRBJ1-4, with D perhaps TRBD1 (5 bases). The CDR3 is made up of 15 amino acids. The germline CDR1 and CDR2 sequences are SQVTM and ANQGSEA. The V and J ends lost 1 base and 7 bases respectively, with 16 bases between them. CDR3 residues: CSVEVEGTVGEKLFF. The CDR3 DNA reads as TGCAGCGTTGAAGTCGAGGGGACTGTGGGTGAAAAACTGTTTTTT.

V is TRBV4-2 and J is TRBJ1-2, with TRBD1 matching over 9 bases. J was trimmed by 4 bases and V by 1 base; bases with no gene match: 1. The CDR3 length is 14 residues. The germline V gene encodes CDR1 LGHNA and CDR2 YNFKEQ. CDR3 sequence: CASSQGTGAYGYTF. For the CDR3, the DNA is TGTGCCAGCAGCCAAGGGACAGGGGCCTATGGCTACACCTTC.